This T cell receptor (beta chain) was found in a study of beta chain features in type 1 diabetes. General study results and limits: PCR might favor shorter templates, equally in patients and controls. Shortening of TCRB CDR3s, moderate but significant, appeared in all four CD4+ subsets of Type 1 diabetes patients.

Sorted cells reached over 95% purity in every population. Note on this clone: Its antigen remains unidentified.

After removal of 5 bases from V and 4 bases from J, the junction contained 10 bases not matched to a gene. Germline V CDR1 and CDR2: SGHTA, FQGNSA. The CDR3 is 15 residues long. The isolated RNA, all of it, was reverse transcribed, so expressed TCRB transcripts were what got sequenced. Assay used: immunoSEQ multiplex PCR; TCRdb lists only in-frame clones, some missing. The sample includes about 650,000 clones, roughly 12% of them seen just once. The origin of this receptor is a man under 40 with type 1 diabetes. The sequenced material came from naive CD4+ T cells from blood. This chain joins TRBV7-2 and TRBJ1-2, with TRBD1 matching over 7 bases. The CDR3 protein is CASSTHRGAGYGYTF. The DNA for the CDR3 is TGTGCCAGCAGCACACACAGGGGCGCGGGCTATGGCTACACCTTC.